This T cell receptor beta chain comes out of a study of cytomegalovirus exposure and HLA in healthy donors. Study-wide context: Of all 400 or so donors who were genotyped, roughly 85% belonged to the Caucasian-associated ancestry cluster. Notes on the study in general: Later genetic work tied a missense DCLRE1C variant to beta-chain V and J trimming. Some segments of the V type, notably TRBV6-2 and TRBV6-3, were excluded as indistinguishable. CMV serostatus alone was available as immune exposure information.

Primers included in the PCR were 60 Vbeta and 13 Jbeta primers. Assay: immunoSEQ multiplex PCR; the TCRdb copy retains only in-frame clones and omits some. Here the sample spans 90,000 to 130,000 clones, approximately 80% being singletons. The CDR3 has 20 residues. The V gene's germline CDR1 is SNHLY and CDR2 FYNNEI. J gave up 3 bases and V 5 bases, and 21 bases lay outside the gene matches. A remark on this clone: Its specificity is unknown.

The receptor's source is a woman aged 25 to 39 in good health and CMV-seronegative. This chain links TRBV2 with TRBJ2-3; 9 nucleotides line up with TRBD2. Material: PBMCs. This CDR3 is CASSIANQFGAGGMTDTQYF. CDR3 nucleotide sequence: TGTGCCAGCAGTATCGCTAACCAATTCGGGGCGGGGGGGATGACAGATACGCAGTATTTT.